These 9 T cell receptor beta chains were sequenced from one sample in a study of T cell repertoires in cytomegalovirus infection. TCRdb re-derived calls from the reads in MiXCR, one entry per CDR3 protein. Of about 340,000 distinct CDR3 sequences in the sample, around 29% are singletons; the top ten hold 15% to 25%. For these receptors, no antigen is known. Sequenced here: cultured PBMCs, sampled from culture after CMV antigen stimulation. The receptor source for this set is a human donor in good health (CMV status not recorded). Some clones in this sample may be carry-over from other donors' samples.

Only a few counts were recorded for this clonotype. V usage is TRBV10-3 and J usage is TRBJ1-4; D might be TRBD1 (6 bases). V was shortened by 8 bases and J by 13 bases, with 26 bases between the two germline ends. This CDR3 comprises 15 residues. The germline CDR1 and CDR2 sequences are ENHRY and SYGVKD. The CDR3: CAIGATGAFGYRLFF. CDR3 coding DNA: TGTGCCATCGGAGCGACAGGCGCCTTCGGATACAGACTGTTTTTT.

The chain joins TRBV11-2 to TRBJ1-4; D remains unclear. V shed 5 bases and J shed 10 bases, with 8 bases lying between them. CDR3 length: 11 residues. Per the germline V gene, CDR1 is SGHAT and CDR2 is FQNNGV. CDR3 loop: CASSLSGKLFF. The CDR3 bases are TGTGCCAGCAGCCTCTCCGGAAAACTGTTTTTT.

This chain links TRBV6-6 with TRBJ1-1; D perhaps matches TRBD1 (5 bases). The CDR3 is made up of 14 amino acids. The germline V gene encodes CDR1 MNHNY and CDR2 SVGAGI (reference sequence). Deletions cut 8 bases from V and 1 base from J, with 14 bases between. CDR3 nucleotides: TGTGCCAGCTGGTTACCGGGGGGGAACACTGAAGCTTTCTTT. Residues: CASWLPGGNTEAFF.

This clonotype appeared a few times. The genes are TRBV28 and TRBJ2-1; 10 bases are a match to TRBD2. This CDR3 is 15 amino acids long. V lost 7 bases, J lost 6 bases, and 9 bases stayed unmatched. Per the germline V gene, CDR1 is MDHEN and CDR2 is SYDVKM. In nucleotides, the CDR3 is TGTGCCAGCATTTCCCTAGCGGGGGCCCTCAATGAGCAGTTCTTC. This translates into CASISLAGALNEQFF.

This clonotype was seen ten or more times. V and J are TRBV12-3 or TRBV12-4 and TRBJ1-4, with TRBD1 matching over 7 bases. The CDR3 covers 14 residues. With V trimmed by 6 bases and J by 2 bases, 3 bases remained unmatched. For the CDR3, the DNA is TGTGCCAGCAGGCCAGGGGGGACTAATGAAAAACTGTTTTTT. Protein product: CASRPGGTNEKLFF.

In its sample, this clonotype was seen many times. The chain couples TRBV28 to TRBJ1-2, with a possible D match to TRBD1 (6 bases). This CDR3 comprises 15 residues. Trimming left V 5 bases short and J 4 bases short, with 17 bases between. Germline-derived CDR1 and CDR2 are MDHEN and SYDVKM. The CDR3 sequence is CASSLQGGQIYGYTF. CDR3 DNA: TGTGCCAGCAGTCTCCAAGGGGGGCAGATCTATGGCTACACCTTC.

This clonotype was seen only a few times. The rearrangement joins TRBV7-6 to TRBJ1-2; 7 bases line up with TRBD1. The junction had 6 bases not matched to a gene; V was cut back by 1 base and J by 4 bases. The CDR3 has 15 residues. Germline V gene sequence: CDR1 SGHVS, CDR2 FNYEAQ. CDR3 amino acids: CASSLGGQVLYGYTF. Written as DNA, the CDR3 is TGTGCCAGCAGCTTAGGAGGACAGGTCCTCTATGGCTACACCTTC.

This rearrangement joins TRBV20-1 to TRBJ2-7, with 9 bases that match TRBD2. Germline assignment: CDR1 DFQATT and CDR2 SNEGSKA (reference sequence). V gave up 5 bases and J gave up 5 bases; unmatched junction bases: 10. The CDR3 extends over 14 amino acids. The CDR3 DNA reads TGCAGTGCTCTCCCCTTAGCGGGAGCTAACGAGCAGTACTTC. Its protein product is CSALPLAGANEQYF.

The genes are TRBV12-3 or TRBV12-4 and TRBJ1-5, with a possible D match to TRBD1 (5 bases). The length of the CDR3 is 16 residues. Trimming pared 4 bases from V and 4 bases from J, leaving 17 bases between. The CDR3 sequence is CASSSPTGGGNQPQHF. The CDR3 DNA reads as TGTGCCAGCAGTTCTCCAACAGGAGGTGGGAATCAGCCCCAGCATTTT.